Sequencing of this T cell receptor beta chain was carried out in a study of shared clonotypes between healthy human individuals. Assay used: immunoSEQ multiplex PCR; TCRdb lists only in-frame clones, some missing. The table lists about 960,000 clones, about 80% of them singletons. The sequenced sample consisted of memory CD4+ T cells sorted from blood. Documented subset: CD45RA-negative fraction. The clonotype comes from a man aged 18 to 29 in good health.

CDR3 residues: CASTPGGRETQYF. The DNA of the CDR3 is TGTGCCAGCACCCCGGGGGGTAGAGAGACCCAGTACTTC. The J gene is TRBJ2-5, the V gene TRBV6-1, with 7 nucleotides matching TRBD2. Looked up from germline, CDR1 is MNHNS and CDR2 is SASEGT. V trimming: 7 bases; J trimming: 4 bases; junction bases outside the gene matches: 6. CDR3 length: 13 amino acids.